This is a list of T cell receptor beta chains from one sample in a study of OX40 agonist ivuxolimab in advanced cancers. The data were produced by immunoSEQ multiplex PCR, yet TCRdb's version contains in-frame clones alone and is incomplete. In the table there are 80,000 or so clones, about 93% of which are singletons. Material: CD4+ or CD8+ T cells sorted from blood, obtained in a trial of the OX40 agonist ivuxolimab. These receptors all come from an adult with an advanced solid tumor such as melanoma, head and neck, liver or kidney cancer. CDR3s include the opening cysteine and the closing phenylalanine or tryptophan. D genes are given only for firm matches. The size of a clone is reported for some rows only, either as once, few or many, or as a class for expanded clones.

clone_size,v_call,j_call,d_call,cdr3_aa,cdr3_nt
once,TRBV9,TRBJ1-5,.,CASSVDWAGEQPQHF,TGTGCCAGCAGCGTAGATTGGGCAGGGGAACAGCCCCAGCATTTT
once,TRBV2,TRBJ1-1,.,CASTEGSAIANTEAFF,TGTGCCAGCACTGAAGGCTCCGCGATAGCGAACACTGAAGCTTTCTTT
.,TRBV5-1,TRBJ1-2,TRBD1,CASSSGGQDYGYTF,TGCGCCAGCAGCTCGGGGGGACAGGACTATGGCTACACCTTC
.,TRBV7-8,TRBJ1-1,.,CASSYGILNTEAFF,TGTGCCAGCAGCTACGGGATTCTGAACACTGAAGCTTTCTTT
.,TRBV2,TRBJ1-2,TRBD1,CASSEGQDYGYTF,TGTGCCAGCAGCGAAGGACAGGACTATGGCTACACCTTC
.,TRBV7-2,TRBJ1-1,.,CASSLDRTNTEAFF,TGTGCCAGCAGCTTAGACAGGACGAACACTGAAGCTTTCTTT
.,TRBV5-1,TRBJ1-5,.,CASSLGGTQPQHF,TGCGCCAGCAGCTTGGGAGGGACTCAGCCCCAGCATTTT
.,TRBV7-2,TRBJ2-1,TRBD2,CASSSRGTSGHNEQFF,TGTGCCAGCAGCTCTAGAGGGACTAGCGGGCACAATGAGCAGTTCTTC
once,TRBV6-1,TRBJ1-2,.,CASSMGQGVYGYTF,TGTGCCAGCAGTATGGGACAAGGAGTCTATGGCTACACCTTC
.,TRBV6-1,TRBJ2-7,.,CASGTGYYEQYF,TGTGCCAGCGGGACGGGATACTACGAGCAGTACTTC
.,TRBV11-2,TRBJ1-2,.,CANSPQRGGSEGYTF,TGTGCCAACAGCCCCCAGCGGGGGGGGTCTGAGGGCTACACCTTC
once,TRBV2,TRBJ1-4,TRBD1,CASRTGFPNEKLFF,TGTGCCAGCAGGACAGGGTTCCCTAATGAAAAACTGTTTTTT
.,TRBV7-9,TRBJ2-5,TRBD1,CASSSGQGNQQETQYF,TGTGCCAGCAGCTCCGGACAGGGGAACCAGCAAGAGACCCAGTACTTC
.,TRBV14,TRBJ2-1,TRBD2,CASSLDSGRVHNEQFF,TGTGCCAGCAGCCTAGATAGCGGGAGGGTCCACAATGAGCAGTTCTTC
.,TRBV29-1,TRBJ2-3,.,CSVAGGTDTQYF,TGCAGCGTTGCGGGGGGCACAGATACGCAGTATTTT
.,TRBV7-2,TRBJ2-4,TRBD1,CASSLGYGQGQYF,TGTGCCAGCAGCTTAGGGTATGGACAGGGACAGTACTTC
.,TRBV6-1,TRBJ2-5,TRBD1,CASSVQPGQGGETQYF,TGTGCCAGCAGTGTCCAGCCGGGACAGGGGGGAGAGACCCAGTACTTC
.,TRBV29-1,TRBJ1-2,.,CSVGGSRVNYGYTF,TGCAGCGTTGGAGGGAGTCGGGTTAACTATGGCTACACCTTC
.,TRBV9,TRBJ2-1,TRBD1,CASSPTGAPYNEQFF,TGTGCCAGCAGCCCCACAGGGGCACCCTACAATGAGCAGTTCTTC
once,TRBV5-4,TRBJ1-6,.,CASSLGHPSSYNSPLHF,TGTGCCAGCAGCTTGGGACATCCGAGCTCCTATAATTCACCCCTCCACTTT
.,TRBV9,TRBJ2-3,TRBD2,CASSQLAGVNGDTQYF,TGTGCCAGCAGCCAACTAGCGGGAGTAAATGGGGATACGCAGTATTTT
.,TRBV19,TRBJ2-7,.,CASKGNPGLDGEQYF,TGTGCCAGTAAAGGGAACCCCGGGCTAGACGGCGAGCAGTACTTC
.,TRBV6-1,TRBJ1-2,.,CASSEGGGASYGYTF,TGTGCCAGCAGTGAAGGAGGAGGGGCGAGCTATGGCTACACCTTC
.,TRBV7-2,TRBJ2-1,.,CASSLGGTYNEQFF,TGTGCCAGCAGCTTAGGCGGTACCTACAATGAGCAGTTCTTC
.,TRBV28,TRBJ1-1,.,CASSLPRTNTEAFF,TGTGCCAGCAGTTTACCCAGAACCAACACTGAAGCTTTCTTT
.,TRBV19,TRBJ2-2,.,CASSMERGFANTGELFF,TGTGCCAGTAGTATGGAGAGGGGGTTCGCGAACACCGGGGAGCTGTTTTTT
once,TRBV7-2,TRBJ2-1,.,CASSLAVGGNEQFF,TGTGCCAGCAGCTTAGCGGTGGGTGGTAATGAGCAGTTCTTC